The text below deals with one TCR beta chain. Its antigen is unidentified. The assay was immunoSEQ multiplex PCR, and TCRdb's table has in-frame clones only and misses some. The profile shows tens of thousands of clones, roughly 87% of them singletons. These data come from a study of OX40 agonist ivuxolimab in advanced cancers. Study-wide context: Patients received ivuxolimab, an agonistic anti-OX40 (CD134) antibody. The patients received ivuxolimab by intravenous route every 2 weeks at 0.01 to 10 mg/kg. Points from the study as a whole: In general, CD8+ T cells held more expanded clones than CD4+ did, on average. At 0.1 to 3.0 mg/kg and by week 6, CD4+ and CD8+ T cells in the blood had expanded clonally.

The CDR3 totals 15 residues. Germline V lookup: CDR1 GTSNPN, CDR2 SVGIG (reference sequence). V shed 3 bases and J 7 bases; nucleotides not matched to a gene: 9. The TCR sequence derives from an adult with an advanced solid tumor such as melanoma, head and neck, liver or kidney cancer. The chain joins TRBV30 to TRBJ1-5; 10 nucleotides match TRBD1. Sequencing was performed on CD4+ or CD8+ T cells sorted from blood, taken in a trial of the OX40 agonist ivuxolimab. The CDR3 DNA reads TGTGCCTGGAGCCCTCCGGGACAGGGGAAGCAGCCCCAGCATTTT. Amino acids: CAWSPPGQGKQPQHF.